The source of this T cell receptor (beta chain) is a study of cytomegalovirus exposure and HLA in healthy donors (dated by TCRdb to 2015 to 2018). For the wider study: According to an earlier analysis of a few hundred of the donors, about 179 million T cells yielded 120 million or so unique TCR beta sequences and around 300 Gb of sequence data. An early release covering more than 500 HLA-typed donors comprised about 320 gigabases of sequencing data and around 85 million unique TCR sequences. Of the roughly 410 genotyped donors, 65% to 90% were placed in the genetic ancestry cluster associated with self-reported Caucasian donors. The study aimed to test whether cataloging public T cell receptors could reveal signatures of past pathogen exposure. The study profiled the T cell repertoires of under 850 subjects by immunosequencing and related them to cytomegalovirus serostatus. In addition to the first cohort of about 650 subjects, a separate validation cohort of approximately 110 different subjects was used. To predict cytomegalovirus infection status, the study combined high-throughput TCR immunosequencing, statistical association of individual TCRs with disease status, and machine learning. A later analysis re-examined previously published TCR beta repertoires from several hundred donors and added high-resolution HLA genotyping to investigate patterns of TCR occurrence. The later analysis used no new phenotypic data to find candidate immune exposures, relying instead on TCR beta sequences and their occurrence across donors. An earlier analysis of around 540 of the donors applied high-throughput TCR beta sequencing to assess whether each TCR beta V gene segment acted as functional or pseudogenic. Donor age, sex, ethnicity and CMV serostatus were compiled alongside the repertoire data. Genome-wide SNP genotypes for about 65% of the roughly 700 donors were used in a later genetic analysis, which treated that subset as a discovery cohort. Every discovery cohort repertoire had been produced on one sequencing platform. Class I and class II HLA loci were covered by the typing at four-digit resolution. Typing coverage varied by locus: roughly 629-630 donors for A, B, C, DRB1 and DQB1; under 550 for DQA1; around 570 for DPA1; some 470 for DPB1. Four to six DR-DQ haplotypes were handled as single units for association and clustering, since linkage in the cohort was strong. Among roughly 400 genotyped donors of the cohort, an average of around 250,000 unique TCR beta nucleotide sequences was sequenced per donor, of which about 19% were non-productive. Broad study findings and their caveats: Compared with the 666-donor mean, donors in an Asian-associated ancestry cluster had fewer N-insertions in productive TCRs, according to a later genetic analysis. In the study, some 160 TCR beta chains were listed as associated with cytomegalovirus. In vitro tests confirmed that three of the cytomegalovirus-associated TCR beta chains recognize cytomegalovirus antigens. The sequencing pipeline was judged likely to have produced a cluster of highly shared sequence variants as a technical artifact. A further reported finding was that TCR beta sequences accurately predicted the HLA-A and HLA-B alleles for most subjects in the first cohort. Only TCR beta chains were sequenced in this cohort, and the absence of alpha or paired-chain data limited detectable features. The only immune exposure information available for the cohort was CMV serostatus. Correlated functional status among segregating V segments might reflect linkage disequilibrium, but an unknown experimental factor could not be ruled out. The 87-base-pair reads could not distinguish some IMGT-functional V segments, including TRBV6-2 and TRBV6-3, so those segments were excluded. The classifier was reported to diagnose cytomegalovirus status with high specificity and sensitivity in both the original and validation cohorts. An association between a missense DCLRE1C variant and V-gene and J-gene trimming of TCR beta chains was found in a later genetic analysis and replicated in an independent cohort. Specific HLA alleles were associated with over 15,000 TCR beta sequences at a false discovery rate of 0.05 in a later analysis. The presence/absence analyses assumed that sequencing depth was roughly uniform across donors, and that assumption may not be true. Several of the top co-occurrence clusters appeared to be linked to parvovirus B19, influenza, CMV and Epstein-Barr virus, according to a later analysis. An earlier analysis of several hundred of the donors showed that most TCR beta V segments appeared in productive rearrangements either about 87% or about 30% of the time, which broadly matched IMGT annotations. According to a later analysis, most CMV-associated TCR beta chains appeared to be HLA-restricted, and the HLA associations seemed to be driven largely by CMV exposure. In a later analysis, the rate of TCR association differed among HLA loci, with DRB1 alleles having the most associated TCRs and HLA-C alleles having the fewest. In a later analysis, HLA-associated TCR beta chains were found to be more clonally expanded and to have lower generation probabilities than equally common non-associated chains. Because counts were too low, some 17 rarely observed V segments, including chromosome 9 orphons, were excluded from the earlier analysis of about 500 of the donors. Because HLA typing was missing for some donors at each locus, association tests included only the typed subset. Assigning TCR associations to individual alleles was difficult when HLA alleles, especially DR and DQ, strongly co-occurred. The authors suggested that the approach could potentially be generalized to other disease states and immunological phenotypes. Across donors, most TCR sequences were observed very rarely, whereas some public TCRs were present in many individuals.

The CDR3 numbers 15 residues from cysteine through phenylalanine. Only CDR3 DNA is held: 45 bases, read in frame from base 1. Trimming removed 1 base from V and 5 bases from J, leaving 9 bases between the germline ends. According to the germline V gene, CDR1 reads KGHSH and CDR2 reads LQKENI. In total, 600 or so healthy bone marrow donors made up the cohort. At the time of sampling, all cohort members were nominally healthy, though unrecorded immune exposures were likely present. The donor tested CMV seronegative and was one of the 352 seronegative cohort members. Every donor gave a peripheral blood sample, and the peripheral blood mononuclear cells from that sample were used for TCR beta sequencing. The Qiagen DNeasy Blood Extraction Kit was used to extract genomic DNA from the blood cell samples. Libraries came from the immunoSEQ multiplex PCR assay. The multiplex PCR relied on a mix of 60 forward primers for TCR Vbeta segments and 13 reverse primers for TCR Jbeta segments. The CDR3 region of rearranged TCR beta genes was amplified from genomic DNA by a multiplex PCR assay. On the Illumina HiSeq System, the amplified TCR beta libraries were sequenced as 87-base-pair reads. The authors' pipeline ran thus. A later analysis counted tens of millions of unique TCR beta chains across the roughly 700 repertoires, and roughly 9.9 million of these chains were shared by at least two donors. A nearest-neighbor algorithm error-corrected the raw reads and collapsed the reads into unique sequences, merging closely related sequences to remove PCR and sequencing errors. To assign V, D and J gene segments, CDR3 sequences were aligned to IMGT reference sequences. For a sequence to be retained, a match of at least six nucleotides was required to both a V gene segment and a J gene segment. Rearrangements were called productive when the CDR3 lacked stop codons and stayed in frame with V and J; all others were non-productive. Following IMGT convention, CDR3 was defined as the stretch from the second conserved V-encoded cysteine to the conserved J-encoded phenylalanine. Sequences without an unambiguous match to a single V gene segment were excluded from the earlier analysis of 450 to 650 of the donors. In an earlier analysis of several hundred of the donors, V segments were called functional above 56.7% productive rearrangements and were called segregating when the between-donor standard deviation exceeded 5%. A statistical classification framework was built for diagnosing cytomegalovirus status from the catalog of TCR beta chain sequences. In a later analysis, TCR nucleotide sequences were compared against IMGT/GENE-DB human TR gene sequences so that V and J genes could be assigned. Using the TCRdist pipeline, a later analysis assigned CDR3 sequences along with most-parsimonious VDJ recombination scenarios. In a later analysis, every TCR beta chain was defined by the combination of its CDR3 amino acid sequence and its V-gene family, and reads without a unique V-gene family were dropped. As a way to deal with suspected cross-contamination and a sequencing artifact, a later analysis dropped approximately 590 nucleotide sequences that were highly shared and had low generation probability. In a later analysis, a clonal expansion index was calculated for each public chain from normalized within-repertoire ranks of inferred template counts. A later analysis computed generation probabilities with a VDJ recombination model fitted to out-of-frame rearrangements, and checked the results against IGoR. A later analysis scored TCR-TCR, TCR-HLA and TCR-CMV co-occurrence with hypergeometric tests, applying a repertoire-size bias correction to TCR pairs. To estimate false discovery rates, a later analysis permuted the HLA or CMV assignments 20 times. In a later analysis, co-occurring TCRs were grouped using DBSCAN, and TCRdist sequence similarity was added for clustering within HLA-allele-positive subsets. Repertoires with fewer than 30,000 or more than 120,000 public chains, plus five repertoires with anomalous nucleotide sharing, were excluded from co-occurrence clustering. TCRdb limited this immuneACCESS table to in-frame rearrangements with V and J called. A share of clones is missing; checked studies link under half to unresolved V genes, and the rest is unexplained. V, J and clone size reflect that table, while D and trimming were determined from the DNA. The sample table contains over 150,000 clones; only one count was recorded for 68% of them. The top ten clonotypes cover less than 1.5% of the sample.

On this clone: What antigen it recognizes has not been identified. No qualities accompany the bases; no much larger clone lies one base away. Different DNA sequences within this sample yield the same CDR3.

Source material: PBMCs. The sequence came from a man aged 50 to 60 in good health and CMV-seronegative. The chain is made from TRBV18 and TRBJ1-6; TRBD1 is perhaps the D gene, given 5 matching bases. The CDR3 reads CASSPRGTDNSPLHF. The nucleotides read TGTGCCAGCTCACCACGCGGGACGGATAATTCACCCCTCCACTTT.